This T cell receptor (beta chain) was recorded in a study of T cell responses to AZD1222 COVID-19 vaccine. Note on this clone: Its antigen is unknown.

Assay used: immunoSEQ multiplex PCR; TCRdb lists only in-frame clones, some missing. This sample carries about 160,000 clones, under 95% of them seen once, and the ten largest clones take approximately 4.7%. There are 15 residues in the CDR3. The germline V gene encodes CDR1 MDHEN and CDR2 SYDVKM. With V trimmed by 5 bases and J by 4 bases, 8 bases remained unmatched. Study-level findings and limits: There were mostly white British donors and more females than males, and clonal diversity was possibly underestimated.

V gene TRBV28 combines with J gene TRBJ1-5, with 7 nucleotides matching TRBD1. The receptor was derived from an adult in good health. The sequencing used peripheral blood, collected on day 0 of AZD1222 vaccination. The CDR3 DNA reads TGTGCCAGCAGTGGCCGGGACAGACCTAATCAGCCCCAGCATTTT. It specifies CASSGRDRPNQPQHF.